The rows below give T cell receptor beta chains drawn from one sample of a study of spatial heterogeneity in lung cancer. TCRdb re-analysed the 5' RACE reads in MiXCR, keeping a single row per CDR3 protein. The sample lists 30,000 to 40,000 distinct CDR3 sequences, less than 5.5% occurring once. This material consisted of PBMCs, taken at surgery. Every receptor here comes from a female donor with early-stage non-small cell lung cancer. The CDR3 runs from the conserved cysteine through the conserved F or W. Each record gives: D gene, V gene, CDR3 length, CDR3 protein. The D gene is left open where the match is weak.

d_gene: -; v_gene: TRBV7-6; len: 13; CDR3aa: CASSPPGSTEAFF
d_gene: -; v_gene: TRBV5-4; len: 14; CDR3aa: CASSEGTSDTEAFF
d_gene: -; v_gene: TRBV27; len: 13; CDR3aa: CASSPRGGDEQYF
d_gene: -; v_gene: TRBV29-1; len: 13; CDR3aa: CSVGLRRSYEQYF
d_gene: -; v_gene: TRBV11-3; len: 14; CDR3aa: CASSSPLNTGELFF
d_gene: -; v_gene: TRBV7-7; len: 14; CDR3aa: CASRDGSGTGELFF
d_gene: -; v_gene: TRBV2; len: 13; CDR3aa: CASFVVPFLEAFF
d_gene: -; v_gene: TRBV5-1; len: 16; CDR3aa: CASSTAIGPRTDTQYF
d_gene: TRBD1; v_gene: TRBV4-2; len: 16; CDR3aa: CASSHEGTGGGQPQHF
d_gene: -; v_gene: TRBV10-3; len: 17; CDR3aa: CAIRPREADFSNYGYTF
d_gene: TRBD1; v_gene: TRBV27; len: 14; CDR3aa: CASSLHRGMETQYF
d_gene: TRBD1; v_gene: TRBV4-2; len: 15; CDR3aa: CASSLYRGRGNTIYF
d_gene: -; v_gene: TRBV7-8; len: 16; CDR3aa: CASSSTSLTSNQPQHF
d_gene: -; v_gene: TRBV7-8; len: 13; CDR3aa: CASSLWAEETQYF
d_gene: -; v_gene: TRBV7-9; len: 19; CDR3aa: CASSLGGGSEWSGANVLTF
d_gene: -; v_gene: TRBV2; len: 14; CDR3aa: CASSDKGLYYEQYF
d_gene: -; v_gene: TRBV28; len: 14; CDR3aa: CASRPGSENTEAFF
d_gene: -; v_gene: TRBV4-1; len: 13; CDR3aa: CASSQEGQTEAFF
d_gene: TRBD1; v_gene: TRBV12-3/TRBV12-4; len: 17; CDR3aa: CASSLRTGEGNSYEQYF
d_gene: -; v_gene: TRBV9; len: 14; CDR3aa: CASSVDGPGNEQFF
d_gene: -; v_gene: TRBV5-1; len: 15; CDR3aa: CASSQTPAGADTQYF
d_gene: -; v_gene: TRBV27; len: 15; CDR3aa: CASSLEGIRRQPQHF
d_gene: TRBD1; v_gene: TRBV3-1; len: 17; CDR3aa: CASSRRAGTGVYNEQFF
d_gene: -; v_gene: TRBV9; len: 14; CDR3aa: CASSLSGTQETQYF
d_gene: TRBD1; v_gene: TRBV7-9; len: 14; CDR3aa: CASSFFDRDDGYTF